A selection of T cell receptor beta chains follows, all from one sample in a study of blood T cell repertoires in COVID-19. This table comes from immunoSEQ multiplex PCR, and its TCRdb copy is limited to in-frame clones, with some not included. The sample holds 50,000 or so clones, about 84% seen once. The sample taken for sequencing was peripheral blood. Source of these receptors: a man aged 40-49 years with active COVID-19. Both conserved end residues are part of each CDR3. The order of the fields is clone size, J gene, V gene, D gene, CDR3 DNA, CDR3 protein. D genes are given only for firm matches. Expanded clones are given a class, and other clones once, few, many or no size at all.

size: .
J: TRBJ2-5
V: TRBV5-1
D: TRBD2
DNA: TGCGCCAGCAGCCGGGACTATAGAGAGACCCAGTACTTC
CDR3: CASSRDYRETQYF

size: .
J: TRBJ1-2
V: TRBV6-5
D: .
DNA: TGTGCCAGCAGTTACCGAGGAAGTAGGGGCTATGGCTACACCTTC
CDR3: CASSYRGSRGYGYTF

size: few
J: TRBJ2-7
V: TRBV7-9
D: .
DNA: TGTGCCAGCAGCTTAAGTCTGGGGGCGGTTGTCGAGCAGTACTTC
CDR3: CASSLSLGAVVEQYF

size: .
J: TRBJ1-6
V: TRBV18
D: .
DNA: TGTGCCAGCTCACGGCTTGCGACAGATGGTTCACCCCTCCACTTT
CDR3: CASSRLATDGSPLHF

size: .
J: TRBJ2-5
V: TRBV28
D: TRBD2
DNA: TGTGCCAGCAGTTTATCTCGGGAGGTAGAGACCCAGTACTTC
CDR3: CASSLSREVETQYF

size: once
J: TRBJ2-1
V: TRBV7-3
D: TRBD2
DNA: TGTGCCAGCAGCTCCCTAGCGGGTGGGAGCAATGAGCAGTTCTTC
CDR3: CASSSLAGGSNEQFF

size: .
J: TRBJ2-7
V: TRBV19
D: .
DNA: TGTGCCAGTAGTATAGGAGGCAGGGGGGCCTACGAGCAGTACTTC
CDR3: CASSIGGRGAYEQYF

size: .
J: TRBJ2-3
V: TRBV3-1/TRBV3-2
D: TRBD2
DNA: TGTGCCAGCAGCCAAGAGGGAACTAGCGGGAGGGCCGGGGATACGCAGTATTTT
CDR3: CASSQEGTSGRAGDTQYF

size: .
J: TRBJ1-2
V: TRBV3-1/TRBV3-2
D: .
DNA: TGTGCCAGCAGCGCGAAAGGGAGCCTCTATGGCTACACCTTC
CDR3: CASSAKGSLYGYTF

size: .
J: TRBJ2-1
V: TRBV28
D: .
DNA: TGTGCCAGCAGCCGACGGGAACGGGGGTGGTTCTTC
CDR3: CASSRRERGWFF

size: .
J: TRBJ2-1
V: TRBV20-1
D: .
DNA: TGCAGTGCTGCAGGGAATGAGCAGTTCTTC
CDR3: CSAAGNEQFF

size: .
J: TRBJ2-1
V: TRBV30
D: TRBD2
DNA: TGTGCCTGGAGTGTACGGGGCGGGAGGGCCACTGAGCAGTTCTTC
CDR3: CAWSVRGGRATEQFF

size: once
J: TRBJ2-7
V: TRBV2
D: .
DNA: TGTGCCAGCGCCCCTGGACATCCACCCTACGAGCAGTACTTC
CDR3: CASAPGHPPYEQYF

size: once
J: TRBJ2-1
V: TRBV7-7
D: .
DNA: TGTGCTAGCAGCTTGGGACGCGGGATATCCGGTGACGATGAGCAGTTCTTC
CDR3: CASSLGRGISGDDEQFF

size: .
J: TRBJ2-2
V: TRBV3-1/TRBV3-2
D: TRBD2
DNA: TGTGCCAGCAGCCCCCGGACTAGCGGGAAGGTCGGGGAGCTGTTTTTT
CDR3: CASSPRTSGKVGELFF

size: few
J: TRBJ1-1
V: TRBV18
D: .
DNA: TGTGCCAGCTCACCACCGGTCTCAGGACTAGAAGCTTTCTTT
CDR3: CASSPPVSGLEAFF

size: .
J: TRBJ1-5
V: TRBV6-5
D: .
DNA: TGTGCCACCCAGGACACAGCAAATCAGCCCCAGCATTTT
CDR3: CATQDTANQPQHF

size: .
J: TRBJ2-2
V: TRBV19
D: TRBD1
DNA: TGTGCCAGTACCCTGGGACAGGGTGGCGGGGAGCTGTTTTTT
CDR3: CASTLGQGGGELFF

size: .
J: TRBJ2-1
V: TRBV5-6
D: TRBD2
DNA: TGTGCCAGCAGCTTGGTGGCTAGCGGGCCGCAGTACAATGAGCAGTTCTTC
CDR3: CASSLVASGPQYNEQFF

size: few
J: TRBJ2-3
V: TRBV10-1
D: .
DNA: TGCGCCAGCAGTGAGGGGAGTGGGGATACGCAGTATTTT
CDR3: CASSEGSGDTQYF

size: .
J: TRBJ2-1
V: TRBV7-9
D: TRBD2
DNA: TGTGCCAGCAGCCCCGTAGGCGGGAGGAACTACAATGAGCAGTTCTTC
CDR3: CASSPVGGRNYNEQFF

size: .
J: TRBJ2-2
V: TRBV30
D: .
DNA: TGTGCCTGGACGGGTCGCCCGAACACCGGGGAGCTGTTTTTT
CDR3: CAWTGRPNTGELFF

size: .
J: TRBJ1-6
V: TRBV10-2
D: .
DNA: TGCGCCAGCAGTGATAGCTCTGTCGGGCCGCTAGCTCATTCACCCCTCCACTTT
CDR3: CASSDSSVGPLAHSPLHF

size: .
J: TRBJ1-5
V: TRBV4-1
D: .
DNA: TGCGCCAGCAGCCAAGGGCCCCGCAAGGGGGGGAGCAATCAGCCCCAGCATTTT
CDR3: CASSQGPRKGGSNQPQHF

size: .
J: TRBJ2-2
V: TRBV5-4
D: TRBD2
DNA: TGTGCCAGCAGCTTGGGAATGCTGGCGGGAGGCACCGGGGAGCTGTTTTTT
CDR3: CASSLGMLAGGTGELFF